This TCR beta chain was obtained from a study of vaccination and CD4 T cells after COVID-19. The overall study: Post-COVID draws followed diagnosis by a median about 100 days (range 35 to 161). In culture, cells were exposed to overlapping spike peptides from SARS-CoV-2, HCoV-NL63, HCoV-OC43 and HCoV-229E. Treatment of control cultures consisted of a CEFX pool, an HIV-1 Nef pool, or no peptide.

This sample's treatment: roughly 10-day PBMC culture with coronavirus spike peptide pools or control peptides (ViraFEST assay). Medium was half-exchanged with fresh IL-2 medium on days 3 and 7. In germline, CDR1 is MNHNS, CDR2 SASEGT. This CDR3 has 13 amino acids. V was trimmed by 6 bases and J by 6 bases, leaving 14 bases between them. In the case of this clonotype: Its antigen is unknown.

At the Johns Hopkins FTIC core, DNA taken from cultured CD4+ T cells was sequenced by way of the Oncomine TCR Beta short-read assay. TCRdb re-called the PCR reads through MiXCR, storing one row per CDR3 protein. The sample lists roughly 19,000 distinct CDR3 sequences; approximately 62% were seen once. This sequence originates from a human donor who had recovered from COVID-19. This chain connects TRBV6-1 to TRBJ1-1; maybe TRBD1 (5 bases). Material: CD4+ T cells from blood, cultured in vitro. CDR3 amino acids: CASRIATGSEAFF. The DNA of the CDR3 is TGTGCCAGCAGAATTGCCACAGGATCTGAAGCTTTCTTT.